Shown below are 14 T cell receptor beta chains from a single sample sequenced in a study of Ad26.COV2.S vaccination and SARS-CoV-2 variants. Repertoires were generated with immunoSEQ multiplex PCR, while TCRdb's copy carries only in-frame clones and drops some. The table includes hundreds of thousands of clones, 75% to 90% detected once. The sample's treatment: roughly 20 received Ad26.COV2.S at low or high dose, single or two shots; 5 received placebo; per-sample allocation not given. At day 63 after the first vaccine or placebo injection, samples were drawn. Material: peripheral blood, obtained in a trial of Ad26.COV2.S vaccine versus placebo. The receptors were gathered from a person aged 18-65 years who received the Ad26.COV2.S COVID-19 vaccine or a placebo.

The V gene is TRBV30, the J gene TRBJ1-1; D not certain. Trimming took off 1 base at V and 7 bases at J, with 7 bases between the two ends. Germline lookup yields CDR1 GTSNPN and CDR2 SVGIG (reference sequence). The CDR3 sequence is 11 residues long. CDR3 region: CAWSAQFEAFF. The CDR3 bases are TGTGCCTGGAGTGCACAGTTTGAAGCTTTCTTT.

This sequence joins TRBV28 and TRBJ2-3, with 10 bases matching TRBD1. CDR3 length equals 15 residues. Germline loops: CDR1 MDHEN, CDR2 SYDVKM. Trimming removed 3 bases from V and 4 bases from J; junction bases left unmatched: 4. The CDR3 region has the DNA TGTGCCAGCAGTTTTAGGGACAGGGGCGCAGATACGCAGTATTTT. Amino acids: CASSFRDRGADTQYF.

The CDR3: CASSFPGQTEAFF. The CDR3 nucleotides are TGTGCCAGCAGCTTCCCGGGGCAGACTGAAGCTTTCTTT. V is TRBV7-2 and J is TRBJ1-1; D is perhaps TRBD1 (5 bases). CDR1 is SGHTA, CDR2 FQGNSA, per germline. The CDR3 length is 13 residues. The ends were cut back, 3 bases at V and 5 bases at J, with 10 bases in the middle.

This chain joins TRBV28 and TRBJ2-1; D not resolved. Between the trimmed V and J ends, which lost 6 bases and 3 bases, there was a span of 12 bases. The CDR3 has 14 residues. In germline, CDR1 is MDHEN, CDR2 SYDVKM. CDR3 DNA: TGTGCCAGCAGCGAGCCCCAGGACTACAATGAGCAGTTCTTC. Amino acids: CASSEPQDYNEQFF.

The DNA for the CDR3 is TGTGCCTGGAGTGTCTCTAGCCTGAACACTGAAGCTTTCTTT. Translated, it gives CAWSVSSLNTEAFF. The rearrangement joins TRBV30 to TRBJ1-1; D unclear. Germline CDR1 GTSNPN, CDR2 SVGIG (reference sequence). V shed 0 bases and J shed 0 bases, with 8 bases lying between them. This CDR3 region has 14 residues.

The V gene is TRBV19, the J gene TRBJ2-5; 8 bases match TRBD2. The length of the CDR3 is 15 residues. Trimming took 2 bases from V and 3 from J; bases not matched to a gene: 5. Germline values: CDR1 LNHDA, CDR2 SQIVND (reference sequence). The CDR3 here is CASSILGAGEETQYF. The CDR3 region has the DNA TGTGCCAGTAGTATACTGGGAGCGGGAGAAGAGACCCAGTACTTC.

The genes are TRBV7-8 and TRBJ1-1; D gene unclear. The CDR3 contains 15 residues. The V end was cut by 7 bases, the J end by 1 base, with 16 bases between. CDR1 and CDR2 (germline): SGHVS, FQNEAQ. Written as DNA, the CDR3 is TGTGCCAGCACCTTCCGGTCGCGGGGGAACACTGAAGCTTTCTTT. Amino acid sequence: CASTFRSRGNTEAFF. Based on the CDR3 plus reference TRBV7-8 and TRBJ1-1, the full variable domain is GAGVSQSPRYKVAKRGQDVALRCDPISGHVSLFWYQQALGQGPEFLTYFQNEAQLDKSGLPSDRFFAERPEGSVSTLKIQRTQQEDSAVYLCASTFRSRGNTEAFFGQGTRLTVV.

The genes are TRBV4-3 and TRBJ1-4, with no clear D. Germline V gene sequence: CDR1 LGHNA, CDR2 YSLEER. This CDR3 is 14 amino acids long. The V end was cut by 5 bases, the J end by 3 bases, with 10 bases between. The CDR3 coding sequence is TGCGCCAGCAGCAATCTCGGGGCTAATGAAAAACTGTTTTTT. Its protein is CASSNLGANEKLFF.

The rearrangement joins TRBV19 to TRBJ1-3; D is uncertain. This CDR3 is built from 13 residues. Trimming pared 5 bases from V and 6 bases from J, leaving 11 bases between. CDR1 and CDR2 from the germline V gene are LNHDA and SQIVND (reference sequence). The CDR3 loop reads CASSYREQNTIYF. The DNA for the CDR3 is TGTGCCAGTAGTTACAGAGAGCAAAACACCATATATTTT.

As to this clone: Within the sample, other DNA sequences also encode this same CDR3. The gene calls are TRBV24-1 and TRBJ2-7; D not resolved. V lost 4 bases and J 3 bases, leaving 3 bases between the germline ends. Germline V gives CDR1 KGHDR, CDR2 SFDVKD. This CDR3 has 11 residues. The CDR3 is CATSEGYEQYF. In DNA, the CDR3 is TGTGCCACCAGTGAAGGCTACGAGCAGTACTTC.

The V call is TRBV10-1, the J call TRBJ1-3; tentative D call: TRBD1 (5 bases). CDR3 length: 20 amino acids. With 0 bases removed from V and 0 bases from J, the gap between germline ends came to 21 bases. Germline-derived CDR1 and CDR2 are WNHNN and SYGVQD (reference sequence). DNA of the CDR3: TGCGCCAGCAGTGAGTCAGTGGGAGAGGGGCCAGCGAGCTCTGGAAACACCATATATTTT. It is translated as CASSESVGEGPASSGNTIYF.

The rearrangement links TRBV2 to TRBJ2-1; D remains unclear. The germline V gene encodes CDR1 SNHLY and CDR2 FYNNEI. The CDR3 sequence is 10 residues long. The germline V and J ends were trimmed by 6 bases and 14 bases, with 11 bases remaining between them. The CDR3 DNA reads TGTGCCAGCAGAGTTAAGGTTGAGTTCTTC. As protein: CASRVKVEFF. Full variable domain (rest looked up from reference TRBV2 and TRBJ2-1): EPEVTQTPSHQVTQMGQEVILRCVPISNHLYFYWYRQILGQKVEFLVSFYNNEISEKSEIFDDQFSVERPDGSNFTLKIRSTKLEDSAMYFCASRVKVEFFGPGTRLTVL.

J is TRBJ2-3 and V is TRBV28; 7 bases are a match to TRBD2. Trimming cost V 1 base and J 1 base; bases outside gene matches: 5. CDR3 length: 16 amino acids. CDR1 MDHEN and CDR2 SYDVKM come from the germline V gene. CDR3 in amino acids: CASSLSSGGRTDTQYF. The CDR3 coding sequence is TGTGCCAGCAGTTTATCATCGGGGGGACGCACAGATACGCAGTATTTT.

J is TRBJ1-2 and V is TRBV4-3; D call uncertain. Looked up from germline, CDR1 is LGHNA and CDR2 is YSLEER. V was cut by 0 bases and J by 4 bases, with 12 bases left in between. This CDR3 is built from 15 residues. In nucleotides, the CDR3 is TGCGCCAGCAGCCAAGATTACCAGAGGACCTATGGCTACACCTTC. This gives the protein CASSQDYQRTYGYTF.